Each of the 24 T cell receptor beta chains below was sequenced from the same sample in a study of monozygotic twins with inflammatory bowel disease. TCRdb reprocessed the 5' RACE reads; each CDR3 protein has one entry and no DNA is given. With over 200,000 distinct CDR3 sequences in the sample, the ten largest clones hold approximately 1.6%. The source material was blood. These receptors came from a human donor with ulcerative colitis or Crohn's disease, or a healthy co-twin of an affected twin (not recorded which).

CDR3 region: CASSLLGTVGRETQYF. The genes are TRBV11-2 and TRBJ2-5; absent DNA, TCRdb's TRBD1 call cannot be checked. The CDR3 has 16 amino acids. Germline CDR1 and CDR2: SGHAT and FQNNGV.

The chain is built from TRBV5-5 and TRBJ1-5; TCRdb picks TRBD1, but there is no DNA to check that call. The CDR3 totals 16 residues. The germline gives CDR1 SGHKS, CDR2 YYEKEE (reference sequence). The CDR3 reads CASSGSGTGGRQPQHF.

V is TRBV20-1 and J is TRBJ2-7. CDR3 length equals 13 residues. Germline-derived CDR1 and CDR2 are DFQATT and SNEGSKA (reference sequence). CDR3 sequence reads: CSASGQERYEQYF.

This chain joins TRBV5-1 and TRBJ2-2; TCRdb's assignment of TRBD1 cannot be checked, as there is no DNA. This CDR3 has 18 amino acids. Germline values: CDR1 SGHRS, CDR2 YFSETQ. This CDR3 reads CASSPFPGTGANTGELFF.

The CDR3 loop reads CASSQKGIPGKLFF. The chain links TRBV12-3 or TRBV12-4 to TRBJ2-2; TCRdb names TRBD1, which stays unverified in the absence of DNA. There are 14 residues in the CDR3.

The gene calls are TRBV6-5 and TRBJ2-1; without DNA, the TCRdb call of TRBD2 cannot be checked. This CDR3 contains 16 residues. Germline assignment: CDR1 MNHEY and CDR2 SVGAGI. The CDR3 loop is CASSNSPSGGAYEQFF.

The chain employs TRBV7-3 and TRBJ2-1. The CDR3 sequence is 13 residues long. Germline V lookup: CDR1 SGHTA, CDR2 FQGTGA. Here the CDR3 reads CASSQGPNNEQFF.

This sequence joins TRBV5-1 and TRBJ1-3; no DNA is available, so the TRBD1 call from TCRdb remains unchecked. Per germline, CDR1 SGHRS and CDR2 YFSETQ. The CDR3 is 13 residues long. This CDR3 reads CASRPTERDTIYF.

The CDR3 reads CASSLLDRNGPQHF. The chain employs TRBV7-8 and TRBJ1-5; lacking DNA, the TRBD1 call made by TCRdb goes unchecked. The V gene's germline CDR1 is SGHVS and CDR2 FQNEAQ. The CDR3 contains 14 residues. The full variable domain, its missing parts supplied by reference TRBV7-8 and TRBJ1-5, is GAGVSQSPRYKVAKRGQDVALRCDPISGHVSLFWYQQALGQGPEFLTYFQNEAQLDKSGLPSDRFFAERPEGSVSTLKIQRTQQEDSAVYLCASSLLDRNGPQHFGDGTRLSIL.

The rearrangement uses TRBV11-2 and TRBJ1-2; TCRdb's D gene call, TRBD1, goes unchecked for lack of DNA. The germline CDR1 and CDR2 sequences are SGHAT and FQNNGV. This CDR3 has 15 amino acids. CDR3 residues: CASRPRPVTLDGYTF. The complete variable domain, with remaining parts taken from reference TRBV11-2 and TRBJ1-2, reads EAGVAQSPRYKIIEKRQSVAFWCNPISGHATLYWYQQILGQGPKLLIQFQNNGVVDDSQLPKDRFSAERLKGVDSTLKIQPAKLEDSAVYLCASRPRPVTLDGYTFGSGTRLTVV.

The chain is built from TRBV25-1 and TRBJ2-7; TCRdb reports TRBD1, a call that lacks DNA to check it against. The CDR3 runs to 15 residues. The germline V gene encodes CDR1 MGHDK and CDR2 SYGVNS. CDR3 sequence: CASSRTGGGHYEQYF.

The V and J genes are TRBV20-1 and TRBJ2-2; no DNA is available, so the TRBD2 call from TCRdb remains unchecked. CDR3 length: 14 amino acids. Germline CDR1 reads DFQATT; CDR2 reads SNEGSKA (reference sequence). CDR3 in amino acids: CSASSGGATGELFF.

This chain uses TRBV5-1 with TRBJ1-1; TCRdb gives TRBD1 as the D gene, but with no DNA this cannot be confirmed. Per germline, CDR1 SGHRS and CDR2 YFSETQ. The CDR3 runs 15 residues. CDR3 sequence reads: CASSLERGRGSEAFF.

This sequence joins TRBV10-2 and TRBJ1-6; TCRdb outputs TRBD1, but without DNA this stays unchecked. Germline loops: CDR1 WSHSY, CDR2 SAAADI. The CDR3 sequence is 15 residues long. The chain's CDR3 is CASSEPGQGFGSLHF.

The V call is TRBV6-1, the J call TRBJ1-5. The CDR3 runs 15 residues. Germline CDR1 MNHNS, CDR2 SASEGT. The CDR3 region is CASSRNGFSNQPQHF.

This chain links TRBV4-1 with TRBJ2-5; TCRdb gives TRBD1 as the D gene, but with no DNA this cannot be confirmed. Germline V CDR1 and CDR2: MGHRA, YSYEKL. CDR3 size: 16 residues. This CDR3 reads CASSQGQGRIRETQYF.

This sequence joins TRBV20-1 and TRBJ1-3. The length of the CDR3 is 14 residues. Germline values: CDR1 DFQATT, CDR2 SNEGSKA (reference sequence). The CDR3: CSARSRTGPHTIYF.

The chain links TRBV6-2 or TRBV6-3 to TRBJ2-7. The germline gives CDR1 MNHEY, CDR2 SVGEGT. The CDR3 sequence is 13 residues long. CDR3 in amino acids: CASSYSDVYEQYF.

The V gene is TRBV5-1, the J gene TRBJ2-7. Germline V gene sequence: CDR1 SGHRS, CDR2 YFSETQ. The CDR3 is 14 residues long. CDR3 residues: CASSLARTPYEQYF.

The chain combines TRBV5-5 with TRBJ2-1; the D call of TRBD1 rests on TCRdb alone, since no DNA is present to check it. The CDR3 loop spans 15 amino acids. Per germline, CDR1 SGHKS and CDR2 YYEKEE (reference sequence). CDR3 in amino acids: CASSDRDGAVNEQFF. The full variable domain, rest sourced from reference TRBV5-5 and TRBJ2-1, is DAGVTQSPTHLIKTRGQQVTLRCSPISGHKSVSWYQQVLGQGPQFIFQYYEKEERGRGNFPDRFSARQFPNYSSELNVNALLLGDSALYLCASSDRDGAVNEQFFGPGTRLTVL.

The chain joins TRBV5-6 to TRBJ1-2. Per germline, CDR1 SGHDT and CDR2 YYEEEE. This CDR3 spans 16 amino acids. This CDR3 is CASSSGRIERVDGYTF.

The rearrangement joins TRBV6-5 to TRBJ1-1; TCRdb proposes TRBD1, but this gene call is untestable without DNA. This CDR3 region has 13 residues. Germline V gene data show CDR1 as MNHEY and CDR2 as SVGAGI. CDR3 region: CASSNDQGTEAFF.

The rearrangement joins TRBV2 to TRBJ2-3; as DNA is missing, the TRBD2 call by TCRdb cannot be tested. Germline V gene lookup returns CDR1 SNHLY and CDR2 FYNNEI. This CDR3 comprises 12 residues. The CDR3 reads CASAPTSDTQYF.

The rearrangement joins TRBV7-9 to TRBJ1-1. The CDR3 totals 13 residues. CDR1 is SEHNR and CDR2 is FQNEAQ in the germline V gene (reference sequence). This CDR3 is CASVLPGNTEAFF.